A single sample gave rise to the 9 T cell receptor beta chains below, sequenced in a study of T cell responses to AZD1222 COVID-19 vaccine. TCRdb's table, derived via immunoSEQ multiplex PCR, lists solely in-frame clones and lacks some. The sample lists about 150,000 clones, 80% to 95% seen once, with 3% to 3.5% in the top ten. Sequences were derived from peripheral blood, sampled 28 days after the second AZD1222 dose. These receptors came from an adult who received the AZD1222 COVID-19 vaccine.

The chain joins TRBV20-1 to TRBJ2-7; D not certain. Germline CDR1 is DFQATT and CDR2 is SNEGSKA (reference sequence). The CDR3 is 11 residues long. V shed 3 bases and J shed 2 bases, with 5 bases lying between them. The CDR3 loop reads CSASFTYEQYF. CDR3 DNA: TGCAGTGCTAGCTTCACCTACGAGCAGTACTTC.

This clone was observed a single time. The chain is built from TRBV3-1 (or the pseudogene TRBV3-2) and TRBJ1-2; D is uncertain. The CDR3 extends over 12 amino acids. Germline CDR1 reads LGHDT; CDR2 reads YNNKEL (reference sequence). The ends were cut back, 0 bases at V and 8 bases at J, with 7 bases in the middle. In DNA, the CDR3 is TGTGCCAGCAGCCAAGAGATGGGCGGCTACACCTTC. Translation gives CASSQEMGGYTF.

The CDR3 protein is CASSDSFPSGGTGELFF. The CDR3, as DNA: TGTGCCAGCAGTGACTCTTTCCCTAGCGGAGGAACCGGGGAGCTGTTTTTT. J is TRBJ2-2 and V is TRBV6-4; 7 bases line up with TRBD2. This CDR3 is built from 17 residues. The germline gives CDR1 MRHNA, CDR2 SNTAGT. Germline trimming cut 0 bases from V and 5 bases from J; bases unmatched to any gene: 9.

V usage is TRBV6-2 or TRBV6-3 and J usage is TRBJ1-1; D possibly corresponds to TRBD1 (6 bases). Germline CDR1 is MNHEY and CDR2 is SVGEGT. The germline V and J ends were trimmed by 5 bases and 6 bases, with 19 bases remaining between them. The length of the CDR3 is 15 residues. The CDR3 loop is CASSTTSGGGPEAFF. The DNA for the CDR3 is TGTGCCAGCAGTACTACCTCCGGGGGGGGGCCTGAAGCTTTCTTT.

This chain links TRBV11-2 with TRBJ1-4; 10 bases are a match to TRBD1. Per germline, CDR1 SGHAT and CDR2 FQNNGV. Trimming took 2 bases from V and 3 from J; bases not matched to a gene: 3. This CDR3 contains 16 residues. The CDR3 bases are TGTGCCAGCAGCTTACCGACAGGGGGCTCTAATGAAAAACTGTTTTTT. Translating it yields CASSLPTGGSNEKLFF.

In its sample, this clone was seen once. This chain uses TRBV7-5 with TRBJ2-7; whether TRBD1, the table's D call, matches the DNA was not checked. TRBV7-5 is listed as a pseudogene. The length of the CDR3 is 14 residues. The CDR3 bases are TGTGTCAGAAGCAGGGGTCGGTCAAGCTACGAGCAGTACTTC. It translates to CVRSRGRSSYEQYF.

The chain employs TRBV19 and TRBJ1-2, with D possibly being TRBD1 (6 bases). The CDR3 loop spans 16 amino acids. Trimming stripped 0 bases from V and 3 bases from J, with 14 bases between. In germline, CDR1 is LNHDA, CDR2 SQIVND (reference sequence). CDR3 sequence: CASSIDVLGTHYGYTF. In DNA form, the CDR3 reads TGTGCCAGTAGTATAGACGTCCTCGGGACACACTATGGCTACACCTTC.

This chain joins TRBV11-2 and TRBJ2-6; D not resolved. The CDR3 covers 15 residues. V was shortened by 1 base and J by 2 bases, with 6 bases between the two germline ends. Germline V gene sequence: CDR1 SGHAT, CDR2 FQNNGV. In nucleotides, the CDR3 is TGTGCCAGCAGCTTAGTGGCAGCTGGGGCCAACGTCCTGACTTTC. It specifies CASSLVAAGANVLTF.

The chain couples TRBV4-1 to TRBJ1-3; 9 nucleotides line up with TRBD1. V was pared by 2 bases and J by 3 bases, with 5 bases of the junction left unmatched. Looked up from germline, CDR1 is MGHRA and CDR2 is YSYEKL. The CDR3 length is 16 residues. CDR3 amino acids: CASSQTRDRVGNTIYF. The CDR3 region has the DNA TGCGCCAGCAGCCAAACGAGGGACAGGGTTGGAAACACCATATATTTT.